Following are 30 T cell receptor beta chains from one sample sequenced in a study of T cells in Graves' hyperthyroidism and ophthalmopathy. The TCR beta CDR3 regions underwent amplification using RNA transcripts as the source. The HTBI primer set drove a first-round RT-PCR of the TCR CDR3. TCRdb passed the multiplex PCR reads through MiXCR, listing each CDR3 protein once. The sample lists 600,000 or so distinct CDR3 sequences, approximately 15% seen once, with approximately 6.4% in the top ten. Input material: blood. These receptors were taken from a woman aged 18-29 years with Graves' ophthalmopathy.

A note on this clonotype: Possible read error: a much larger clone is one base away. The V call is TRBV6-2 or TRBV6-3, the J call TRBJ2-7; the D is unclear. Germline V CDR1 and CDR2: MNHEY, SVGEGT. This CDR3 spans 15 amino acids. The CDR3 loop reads CASGYPARSNYEQYF. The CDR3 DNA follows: TGTGCCAGCGGTTACCCCGCCAGGTCCAACTACGAGCAGTACTTC.

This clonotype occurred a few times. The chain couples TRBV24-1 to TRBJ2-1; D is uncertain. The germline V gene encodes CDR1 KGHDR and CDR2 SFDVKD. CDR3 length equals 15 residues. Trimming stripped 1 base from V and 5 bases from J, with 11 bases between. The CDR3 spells CATSDFTLRDNEQFF. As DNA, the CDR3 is TGTGCCACCAGTGATTTTACACTACGAGACAATGAGCAGTTCTTC.

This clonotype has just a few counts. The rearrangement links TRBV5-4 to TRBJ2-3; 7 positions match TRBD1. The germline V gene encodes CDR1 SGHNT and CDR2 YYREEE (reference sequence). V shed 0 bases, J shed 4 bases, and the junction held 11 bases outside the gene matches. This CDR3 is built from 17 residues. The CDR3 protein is CASSLDVVSTGSDTQYF. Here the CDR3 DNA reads TGTGCCAGCAGCTTGGATGTGGTATCGACAGGGTCAGATACGCAGTATTTT.

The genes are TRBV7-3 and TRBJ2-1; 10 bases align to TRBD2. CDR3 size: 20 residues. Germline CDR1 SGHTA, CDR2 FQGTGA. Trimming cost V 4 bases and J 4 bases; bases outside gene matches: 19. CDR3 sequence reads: CASSSNAGLAAPKLYNEQFF. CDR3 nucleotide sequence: TGTGCCAGCAGCTCCAATGCCGGACTAGCGGCCCCTAAACTATACAATGAGCAGTTCTTC.

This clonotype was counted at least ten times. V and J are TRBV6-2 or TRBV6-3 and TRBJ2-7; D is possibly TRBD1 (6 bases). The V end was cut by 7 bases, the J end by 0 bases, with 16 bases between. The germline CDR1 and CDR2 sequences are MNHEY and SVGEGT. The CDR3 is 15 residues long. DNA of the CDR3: TGTGCCAGCACCTCAATTACAGGGAGCTCCTACGAGCAGTACTTC. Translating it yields CASTSITGSSYEQYF.

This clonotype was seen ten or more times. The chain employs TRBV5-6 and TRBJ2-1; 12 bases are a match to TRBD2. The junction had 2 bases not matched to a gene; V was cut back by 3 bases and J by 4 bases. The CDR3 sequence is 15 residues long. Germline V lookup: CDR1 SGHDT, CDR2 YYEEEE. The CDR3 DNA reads TGTGCCAGCAGCTACGGGACTAGCGGGTACAATGAGCAGTTCTTC. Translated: CASSYGTSGYNEQFF. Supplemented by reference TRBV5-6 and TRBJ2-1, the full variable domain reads DAGVTQSPTHLIKTRGQQVTLRCSPKSGHDTVSWYQQALGQGPQFIFQYYEEEERQRGNFPDRFSGHQFPNYSSELNVNALLLGDSALYLCASSYGTSGYNEQFFGPGTRLTVL.

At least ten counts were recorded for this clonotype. CDR3 loop: CSVENLRAGETQYF. The DNA of the CDR3 is TGCAGCGTTGAAAACTTGAGGGCTGGAGAGACCCAGTACTTC. The chain is built from TRBV29-1 and TRBJ2-5; possible D gene TRBD2, 5 bases. CDR1 is SQVTM and CDR2 is ANQGSEA in the germline V gene. V was clipped by 2 bases and J by 4 bases, with 14 bases between them. The CDR3 covers 14 residues.

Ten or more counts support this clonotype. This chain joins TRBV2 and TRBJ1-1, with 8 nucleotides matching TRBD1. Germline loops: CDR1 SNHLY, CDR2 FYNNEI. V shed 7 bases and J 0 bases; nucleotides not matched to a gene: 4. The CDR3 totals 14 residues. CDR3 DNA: TGTGCCAGCAAGACAGGGGCCATGAACACTGAAGCTTTCTTT. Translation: CASKTGAMNTEAFF.

In nucleotides, the CDR3 is TGTGCCATCGGGTCGGGACTAGCGGGAGTTGGGGAGCAGTTCTTC. It is translated as CAIGSGLAGVGEQFF. The chain uses TRBV10-3 and TRBJ2-1, with TRBD2 identical over 14 bases. CDR3 length equals 15 residues. Germline CDR1 is ENHRY and CDR2 is SYGVKD. Losses at the gene ends were 8 bases for V and 10 bases for J; bases not matched to a gene: 10.

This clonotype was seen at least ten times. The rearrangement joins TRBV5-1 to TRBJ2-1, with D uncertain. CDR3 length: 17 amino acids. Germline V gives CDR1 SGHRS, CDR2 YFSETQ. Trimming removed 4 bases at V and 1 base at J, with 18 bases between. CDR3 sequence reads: CASSLGHGAASYNEQFF. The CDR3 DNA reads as TGCGCCAGCAGCCTTGGCCACGGAGCAGCATCCTACAATGAGCAGTTCTTC.

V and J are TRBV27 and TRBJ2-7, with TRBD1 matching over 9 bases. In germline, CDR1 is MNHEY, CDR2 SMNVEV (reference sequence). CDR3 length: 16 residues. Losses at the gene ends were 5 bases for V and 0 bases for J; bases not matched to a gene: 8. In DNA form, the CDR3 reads TGTGCCAGCAGTCGCACGGACAGGGGACACTCCTACGAGCAGTACTTC. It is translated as CASSRTDRGHSYEQYF.

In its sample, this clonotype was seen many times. The CDR3 spells CSASSGNGYTF. The CDR3 nucleotides are TGCAGTGCTAGCTCAGGGAATGGCTACACCTTC. The V call is TRBV20-1, the J call TRBJ1-2; weak D call: TRBD1 (5 bases). Trimming cost V 3 bases and J 6 bases, with 8 bases left between them. This CDR3 has 11 residues. The germline CDR1 and CDR2 sequences are DFQATT and SNEGSKA (reference sequence).

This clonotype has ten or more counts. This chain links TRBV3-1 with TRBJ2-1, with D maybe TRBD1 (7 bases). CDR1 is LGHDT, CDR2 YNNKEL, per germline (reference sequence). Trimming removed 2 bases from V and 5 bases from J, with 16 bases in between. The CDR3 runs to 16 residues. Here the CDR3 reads CASSQLGSRGDNEQFF. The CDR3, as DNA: TGTGCCAGCAGCCAATTAGGATCCAGGGGGGACAATGAGCAGTTCTTC.

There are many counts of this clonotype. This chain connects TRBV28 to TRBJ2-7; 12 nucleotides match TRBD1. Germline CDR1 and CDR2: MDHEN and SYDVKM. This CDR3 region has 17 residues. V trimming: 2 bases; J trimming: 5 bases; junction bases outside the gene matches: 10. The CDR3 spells CASSLMPAGTGGDEQYF. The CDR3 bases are TGTGCCAGCAGTTTAATGCCCGCCGGGACAGGGGGCGACGAGCAGTACTTC.

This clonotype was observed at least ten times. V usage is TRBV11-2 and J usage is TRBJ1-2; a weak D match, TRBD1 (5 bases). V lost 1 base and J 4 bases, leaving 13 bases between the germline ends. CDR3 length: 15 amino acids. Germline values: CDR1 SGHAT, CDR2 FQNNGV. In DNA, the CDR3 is TGTGCCAGCAGCTTAGGGAGCGGACATGGCTATGGCTACACCTTC. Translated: CASSLGSGHGYGYTF.

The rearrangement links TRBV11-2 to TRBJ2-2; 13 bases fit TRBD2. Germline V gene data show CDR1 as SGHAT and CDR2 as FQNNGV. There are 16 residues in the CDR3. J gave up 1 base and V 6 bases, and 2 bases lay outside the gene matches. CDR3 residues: CASRRLAGGNTGELFF. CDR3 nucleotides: TGTGCCAGCAGGAGACTAGCGGGAGGGAACACCGGGGAGCTGTTTTTT.

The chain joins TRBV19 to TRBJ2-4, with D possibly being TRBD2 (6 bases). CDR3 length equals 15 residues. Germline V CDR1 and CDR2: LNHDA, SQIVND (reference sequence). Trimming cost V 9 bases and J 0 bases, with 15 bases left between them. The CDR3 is CASLTGTSAKNIQYF. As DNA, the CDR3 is TGTGCCAGCCTAACGGGGACTTCAGCCAAAAACATTCAGTACTTC.

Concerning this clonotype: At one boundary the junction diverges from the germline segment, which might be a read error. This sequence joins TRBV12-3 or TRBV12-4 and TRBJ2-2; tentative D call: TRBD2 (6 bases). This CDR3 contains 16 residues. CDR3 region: CASSLVSGANAGELFF. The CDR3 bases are TGTGCCAGCAGTTTAGTCTCGGGAGCGAACGCCGGGGAGCTGTTTTTT.

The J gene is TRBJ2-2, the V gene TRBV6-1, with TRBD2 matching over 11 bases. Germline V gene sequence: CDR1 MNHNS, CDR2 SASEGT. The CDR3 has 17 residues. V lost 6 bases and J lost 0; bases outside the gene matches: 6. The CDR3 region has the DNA TGTGCCAGCAGGGAACCACTAGCGGGGGCGAACACCGGGGAGCTGTTTTTT. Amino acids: CASREPLAGANTGELFF.

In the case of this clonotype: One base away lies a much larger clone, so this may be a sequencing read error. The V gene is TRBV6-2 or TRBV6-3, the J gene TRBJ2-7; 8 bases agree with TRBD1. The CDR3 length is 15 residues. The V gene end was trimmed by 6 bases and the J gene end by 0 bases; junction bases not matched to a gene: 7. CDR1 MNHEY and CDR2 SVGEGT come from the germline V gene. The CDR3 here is CASSADRVSSYEQYF. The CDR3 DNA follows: TGTGCCAGCAGCGCGGACAGGGTATCCTCCTACGAGCAGTACTTC.

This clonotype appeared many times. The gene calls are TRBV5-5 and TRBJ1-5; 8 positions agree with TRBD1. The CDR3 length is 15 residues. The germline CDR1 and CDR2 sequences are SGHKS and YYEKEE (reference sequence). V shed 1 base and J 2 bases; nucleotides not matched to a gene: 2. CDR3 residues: CASSLQGAGNQPQHF. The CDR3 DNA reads TGTGCCAGCAGCTTGCAGGGGGCGGGCAATCAGCCCCAGCATTTT.

In DNA, the CDR3 is TGTGCCCGCACCACTAGAAGCTACTTCTCCTACGAGCAGTACTTC. Encoded protein: CARTTRSYFSYEQYF. V is TRBV28 and J is TRBJ2-7; TRBD2 might be the D (5 bases). V lost 11 bases and J 0 bases, leaving 20 bases between the germline ends. CDR3 size: 15 residues. Germline V gene data show CDR1 as MDHEN and CDR2 as SYDVKM. The full variable domain, with the rest looked up from reference TRBV28 and TRBJ2-7, is DVKVTQSSRYLVKRTGEKVFLECVQDMDHENMFWYRQDPGLGLRLIYFSYDVKMKEKGDIPEGYSVSREKKERFSLILESASTNQTSMYLCARTTRSYFSYEQYFGPGTRLTVT.

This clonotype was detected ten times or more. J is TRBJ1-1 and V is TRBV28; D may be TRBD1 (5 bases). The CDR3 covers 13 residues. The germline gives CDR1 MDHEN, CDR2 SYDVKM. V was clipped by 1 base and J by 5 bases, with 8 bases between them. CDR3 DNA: TGTGCCAGCAGTTTATTTTGGGGGACTGAAGCTTTCTTT. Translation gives CASSLFWGTEAFF. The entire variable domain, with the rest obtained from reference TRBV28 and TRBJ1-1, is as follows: DVKVTQSSRYLVKRTGEKVFLECVQDMDHENMFWYRQDPGLGLRLIYFSYDVKMKEKGDIPEGYSVSREKKERFSLILESASTNQTSMYLCASSLFWGTEAFFGQGTRLTVV.

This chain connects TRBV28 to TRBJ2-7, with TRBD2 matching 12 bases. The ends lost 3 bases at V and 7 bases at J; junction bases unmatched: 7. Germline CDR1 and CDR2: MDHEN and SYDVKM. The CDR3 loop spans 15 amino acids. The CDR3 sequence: CASSFRTSGATEQYF. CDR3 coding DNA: TGTGCCAGCAGTTTCAGGACTAGCGGGGCCACGGAGCAGTACTTC.

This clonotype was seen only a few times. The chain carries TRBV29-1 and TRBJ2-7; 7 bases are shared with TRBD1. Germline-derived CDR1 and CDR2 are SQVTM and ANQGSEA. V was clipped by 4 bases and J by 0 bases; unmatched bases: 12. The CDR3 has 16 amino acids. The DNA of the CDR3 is TGCAGCGTTGTCCTAGGGGTGACAGGGTACTCCTACGAGCAGTACTTC. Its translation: CSVVLGVTGYSYEQYF.

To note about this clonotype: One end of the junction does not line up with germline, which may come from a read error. DNA for the CDR3: TGTGCCGGCAGTGAGAGGCCAGATACGCAGTATTTT. It translates to CAGSERPDTQYF. This chain uses TRBV2 with TRBJ2-3; D call uncertain. The CDR3 length is 12 residues. CDR1 is SNHLY and CDR2 is FYNNEI in the germline V gene.

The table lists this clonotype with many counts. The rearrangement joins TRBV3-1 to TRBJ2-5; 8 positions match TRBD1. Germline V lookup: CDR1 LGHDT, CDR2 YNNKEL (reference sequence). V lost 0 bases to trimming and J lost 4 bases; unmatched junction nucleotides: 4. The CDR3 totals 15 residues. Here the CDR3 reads CASSQDTTGVETQYF. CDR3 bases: TGTGCCAGCAGCCAAGATACGACAGGGGTAGAGACCCAGTACTTC.

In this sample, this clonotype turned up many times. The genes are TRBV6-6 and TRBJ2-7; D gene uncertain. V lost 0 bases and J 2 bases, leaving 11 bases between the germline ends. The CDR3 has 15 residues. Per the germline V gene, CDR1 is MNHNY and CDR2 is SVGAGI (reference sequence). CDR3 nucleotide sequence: TGTGCCAGCAGTTACTCCCGACCCGATACCTACGAGCAGTACTTC. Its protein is CASSYSRPDTYEQYF.

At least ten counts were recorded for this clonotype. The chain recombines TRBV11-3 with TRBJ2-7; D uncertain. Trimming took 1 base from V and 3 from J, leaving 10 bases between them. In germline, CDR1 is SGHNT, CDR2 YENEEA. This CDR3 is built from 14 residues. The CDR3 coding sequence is TGTGCCAGCAGCTTAGTGGGTGAGCTCTACGAGCAGTACTTC. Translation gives CASSLVGELYEQYF. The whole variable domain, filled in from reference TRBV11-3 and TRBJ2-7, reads EAGVVQSPRYKIIEKKQPVAFWCNPISGHNTLYWYLQNLGQGPELLIRYENEEAVDDSQLPKDRFSAERLKGVDSTLKIQPAELGDSAVYLCASSLVGELYEQYFGPGTRLTVT.

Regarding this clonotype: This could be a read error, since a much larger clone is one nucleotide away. The CDR3 nucleotides are TGTGCCAGCAGTCTTGCCTCAGGGGACAATCAGCCCCAGCATTTT. Residues: CASSLASGDNQPQHF. This sequence joins TRBV7-2 and TRBJ1-5, with D perhaps matching TRBD1 (6 bases). The V and J ends lost 6 bases and 3 bases respectively, with 15 bases between them. Germline values: CDR1 SGHTA, CDR2 FQGNSA. This CDR3 comprises 15 residues.